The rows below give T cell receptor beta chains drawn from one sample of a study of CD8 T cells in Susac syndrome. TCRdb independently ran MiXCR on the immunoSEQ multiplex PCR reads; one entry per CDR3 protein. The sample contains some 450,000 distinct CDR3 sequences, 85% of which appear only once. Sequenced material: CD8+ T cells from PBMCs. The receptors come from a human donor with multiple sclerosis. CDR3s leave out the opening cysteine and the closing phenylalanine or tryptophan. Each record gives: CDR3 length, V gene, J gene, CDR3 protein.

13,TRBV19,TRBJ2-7,ASSIFQGESYEQY
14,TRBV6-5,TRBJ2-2,ASSYSTGMNTGELF
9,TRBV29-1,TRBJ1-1,SVKEGAEAF
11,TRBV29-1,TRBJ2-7,SVAGGSSYEQY
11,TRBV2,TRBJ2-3,ASSETDTDTQY
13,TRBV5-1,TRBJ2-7,ASSFGQGANYEQY
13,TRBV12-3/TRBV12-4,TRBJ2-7,ASSYGQGFGSEQY
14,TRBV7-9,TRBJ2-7,ASSFGTSGVNYEQY
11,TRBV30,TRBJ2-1,AWSVAQGNEQF
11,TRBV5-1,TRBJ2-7,ASSLVRGFEQY
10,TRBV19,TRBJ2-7,ASSMGSYEQY
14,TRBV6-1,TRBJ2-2,ASTDNWTGKTGELF
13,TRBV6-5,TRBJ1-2,ASSLLEGTGYGYT
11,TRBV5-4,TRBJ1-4,ASSSQGGRDAL
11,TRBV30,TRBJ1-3,AWSDRVRNTIY
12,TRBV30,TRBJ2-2,AWSFAGIHGELF
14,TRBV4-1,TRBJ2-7,ASSQESGRGGNEQY
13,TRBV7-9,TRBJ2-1,ASSLLAGGPSEQF
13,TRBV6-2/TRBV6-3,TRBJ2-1,ASNLIGTDYNEQF